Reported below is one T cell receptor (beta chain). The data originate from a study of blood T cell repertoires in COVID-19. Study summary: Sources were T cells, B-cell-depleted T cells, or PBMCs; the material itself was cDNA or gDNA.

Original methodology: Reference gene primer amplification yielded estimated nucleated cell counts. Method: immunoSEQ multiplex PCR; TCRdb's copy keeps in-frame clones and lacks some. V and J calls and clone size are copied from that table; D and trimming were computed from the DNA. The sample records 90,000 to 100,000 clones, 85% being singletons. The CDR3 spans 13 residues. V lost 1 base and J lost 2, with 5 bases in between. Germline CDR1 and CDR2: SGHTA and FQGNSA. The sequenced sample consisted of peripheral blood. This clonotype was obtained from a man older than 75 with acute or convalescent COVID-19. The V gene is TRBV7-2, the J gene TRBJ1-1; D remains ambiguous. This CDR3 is CASSLDSNTEAFF. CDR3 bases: TGTGCCAGCAGCTTAGACAGCAACACTGAAGCTTTCTTT.